Below, one T cell receptor (beta chain) is given with its context. This sample was included in a study of control samples from healthy donors and cancer patients. Using immunoSEQ multiplex PCR, the repertoire was profiled, and TCRdb retains in-frame clones only, with some absent. Among 85,000 to 90,000 clones listed, around 86% were seen once. With 1 base clipped from V and 6 bases from J, the junction kept 23 bases outside the gene matches. The germline V gene encodes CDR1 SGHVS and CDR2 FQNEAQ. CDR3 length: 21 residues. Specimen: blood. The V gene is TRBV7-8, the J gene TRBJ2-2, with 7 positions matching TRBD1. The receptor was isolated from a man between 25 and 39 years old in good health. The CDR3 region is CASSLGNRGQSSSFSAGELFF. The CDR3 DNA reads as TGTGCCAGCAGCTTAGGGAACAGGGGCCAGAGCTCCTCATTCAGCGCCGGGGAGCTGTTTTTT.